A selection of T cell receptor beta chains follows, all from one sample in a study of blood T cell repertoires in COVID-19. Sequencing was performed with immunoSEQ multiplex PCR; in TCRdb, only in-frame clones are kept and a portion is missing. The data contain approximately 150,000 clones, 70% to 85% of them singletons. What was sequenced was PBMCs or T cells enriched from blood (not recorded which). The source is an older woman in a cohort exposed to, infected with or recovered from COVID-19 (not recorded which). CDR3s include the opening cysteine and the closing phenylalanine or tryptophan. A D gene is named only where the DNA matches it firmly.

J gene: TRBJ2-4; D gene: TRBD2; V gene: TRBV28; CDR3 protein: CASSSSGGDKNIQYF
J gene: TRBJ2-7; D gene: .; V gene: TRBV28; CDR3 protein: CASSLQGRLSYEQYF
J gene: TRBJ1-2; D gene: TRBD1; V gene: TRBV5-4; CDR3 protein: CASSPTGEGGYTF
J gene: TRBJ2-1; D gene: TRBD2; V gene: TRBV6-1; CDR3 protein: CASSEFGGRALGDEQFF
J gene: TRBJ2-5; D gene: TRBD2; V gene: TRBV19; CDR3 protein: CASSIGFKRDFQETQYF
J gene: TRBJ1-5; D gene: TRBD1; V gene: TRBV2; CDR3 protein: CASRSGTGGNQPQHF
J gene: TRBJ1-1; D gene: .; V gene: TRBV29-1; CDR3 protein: CSVVFWRGTEAFF
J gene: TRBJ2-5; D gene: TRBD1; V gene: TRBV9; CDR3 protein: CASSVAAQGAVETQYF
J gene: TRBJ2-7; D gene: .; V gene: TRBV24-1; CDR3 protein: CATSQGYEQYF
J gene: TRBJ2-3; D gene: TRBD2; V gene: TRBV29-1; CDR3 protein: CSVGSGGSTDTQYF
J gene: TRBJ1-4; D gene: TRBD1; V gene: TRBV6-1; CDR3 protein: CASSVGGQLMNEKLFF
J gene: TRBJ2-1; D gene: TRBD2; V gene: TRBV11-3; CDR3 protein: CASSDGGSLNEQFF
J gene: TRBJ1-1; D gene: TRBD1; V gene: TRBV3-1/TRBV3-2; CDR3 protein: CASRGGQKDTEAFF
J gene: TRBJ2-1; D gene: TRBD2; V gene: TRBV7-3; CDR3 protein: CASSSSGSNYNEQFF
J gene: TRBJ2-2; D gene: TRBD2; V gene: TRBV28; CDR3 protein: CASSLGGRGTGELFF
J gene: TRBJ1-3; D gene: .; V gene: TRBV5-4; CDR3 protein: CASSLAGANTIYF
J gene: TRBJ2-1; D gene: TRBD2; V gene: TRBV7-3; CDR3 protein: CASRSTSGEQFF
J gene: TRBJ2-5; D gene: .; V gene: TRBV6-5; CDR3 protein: CATRLQETQYF
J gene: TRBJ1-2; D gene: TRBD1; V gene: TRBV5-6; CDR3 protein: CASSFLERGRGYGYTF
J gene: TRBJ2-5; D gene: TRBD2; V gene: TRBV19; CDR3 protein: CASAARGGAEETQYF
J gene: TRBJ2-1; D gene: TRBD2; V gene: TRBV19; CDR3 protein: CASKRGGLAGPQSYNEQFF
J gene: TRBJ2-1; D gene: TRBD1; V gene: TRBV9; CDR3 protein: CASSGDSYNEQFF
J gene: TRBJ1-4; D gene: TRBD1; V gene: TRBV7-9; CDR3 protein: CASSLQGLDEKLFF
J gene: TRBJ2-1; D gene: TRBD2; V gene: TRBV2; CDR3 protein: CASSGTSVYNEQFF
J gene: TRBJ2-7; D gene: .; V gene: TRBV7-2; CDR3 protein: CASSTTAGAMKQYF
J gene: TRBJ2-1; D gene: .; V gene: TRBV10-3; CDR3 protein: CAISESSEYNEQFF
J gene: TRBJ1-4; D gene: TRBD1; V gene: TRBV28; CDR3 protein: CASSSDREGTNEKLFF
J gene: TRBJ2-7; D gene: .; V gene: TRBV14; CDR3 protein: CASSQDFDSYEQYF
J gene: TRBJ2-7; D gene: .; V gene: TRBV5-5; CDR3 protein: CASSLVLVSPTYEQYF
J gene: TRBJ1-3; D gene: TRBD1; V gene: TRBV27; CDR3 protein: CASSPGTAGNTIYF
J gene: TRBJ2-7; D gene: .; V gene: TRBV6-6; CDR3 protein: CASSPGTGEQYF
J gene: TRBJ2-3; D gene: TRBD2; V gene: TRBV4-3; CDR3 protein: CASSQAWDGGRATDTQYF
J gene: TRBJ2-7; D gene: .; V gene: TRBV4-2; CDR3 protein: CASSQAASGGVVSYEQYF
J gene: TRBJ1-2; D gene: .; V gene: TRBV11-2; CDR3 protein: CASSSLRGRGGYTF
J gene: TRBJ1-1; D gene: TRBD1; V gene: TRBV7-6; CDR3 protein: CASSLGPTGGTEAFF
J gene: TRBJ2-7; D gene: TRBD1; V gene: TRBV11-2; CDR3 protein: CASSFVGDRGLEQYF
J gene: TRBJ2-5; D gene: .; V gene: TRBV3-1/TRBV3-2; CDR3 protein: CASSQELMKTQYF
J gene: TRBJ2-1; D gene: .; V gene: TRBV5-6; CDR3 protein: CASRDETDSSYNEQFF
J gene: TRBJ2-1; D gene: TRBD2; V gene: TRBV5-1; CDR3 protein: CASSLSAAGGNEQFF
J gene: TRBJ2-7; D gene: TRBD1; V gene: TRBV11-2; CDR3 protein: CASSFGQGIYEQYF
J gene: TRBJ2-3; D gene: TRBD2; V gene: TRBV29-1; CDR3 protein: CSVLAGGADTQYF
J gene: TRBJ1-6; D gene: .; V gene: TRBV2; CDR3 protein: CASSGVSTGLYNSPLHF
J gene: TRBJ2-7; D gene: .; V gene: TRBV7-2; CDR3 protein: CASTASPGAGPSYEQYF
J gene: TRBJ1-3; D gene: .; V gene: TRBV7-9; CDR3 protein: CASSFVGAIGLGNTIYF
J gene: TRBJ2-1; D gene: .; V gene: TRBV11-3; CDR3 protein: CASSRGGGDEQFF
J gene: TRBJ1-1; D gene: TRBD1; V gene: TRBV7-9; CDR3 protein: CASSTRQGPTEAFF
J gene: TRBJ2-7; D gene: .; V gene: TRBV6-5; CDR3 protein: CASSYAPPGYEQYF
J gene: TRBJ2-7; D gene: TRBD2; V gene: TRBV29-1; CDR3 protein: CSVVASGRAGGTEQYF
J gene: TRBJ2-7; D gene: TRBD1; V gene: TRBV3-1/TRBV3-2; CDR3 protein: CASSQDGTGAYEQYF
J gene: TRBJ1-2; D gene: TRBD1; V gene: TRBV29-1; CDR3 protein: CSVIAGQGRYYGYTF
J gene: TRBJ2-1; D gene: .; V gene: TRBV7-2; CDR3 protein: CASSPGPSGEQFF
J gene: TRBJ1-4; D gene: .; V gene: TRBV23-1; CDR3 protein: CASSQKQINEKLFF
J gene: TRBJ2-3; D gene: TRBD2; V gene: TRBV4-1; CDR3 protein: CASSQRGLAGGVSTDTQYF
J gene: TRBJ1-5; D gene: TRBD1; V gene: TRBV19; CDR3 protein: CASSIDTRGHQPQHF
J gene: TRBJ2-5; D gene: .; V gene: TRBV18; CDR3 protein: CASSPNAGRLETQYF
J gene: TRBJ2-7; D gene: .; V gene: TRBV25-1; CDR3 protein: CASTREVGSYEQYF